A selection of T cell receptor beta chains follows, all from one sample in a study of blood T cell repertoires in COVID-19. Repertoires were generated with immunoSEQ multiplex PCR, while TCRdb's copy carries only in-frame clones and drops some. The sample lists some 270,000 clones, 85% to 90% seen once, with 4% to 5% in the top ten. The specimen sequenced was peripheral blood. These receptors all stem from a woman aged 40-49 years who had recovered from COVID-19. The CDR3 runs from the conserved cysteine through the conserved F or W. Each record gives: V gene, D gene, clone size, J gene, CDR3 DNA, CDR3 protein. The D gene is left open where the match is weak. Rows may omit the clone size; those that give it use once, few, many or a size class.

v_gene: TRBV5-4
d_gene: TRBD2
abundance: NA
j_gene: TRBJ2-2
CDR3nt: TGTGCCAGCAGCCCTGGGACTAGCGGGGGGGCTGGCACCGGGGAGCTGTTTTTT
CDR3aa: CASSPGTSGGAGTGELFF

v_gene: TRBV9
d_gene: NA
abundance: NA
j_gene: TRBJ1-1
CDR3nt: TGTGCCAGCAGCGAGAGGGGGGGCACTGAAGCTTTCTTT
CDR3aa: CASSERGGTEAFF

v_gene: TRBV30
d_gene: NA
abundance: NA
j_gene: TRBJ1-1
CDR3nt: TGTGCCTGGACCCCAGGGGAGTCTGAAGCTTTCTTT
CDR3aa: CAWTPGESEAFF

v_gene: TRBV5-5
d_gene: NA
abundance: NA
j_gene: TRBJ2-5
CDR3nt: TGTGCCAGCAGCTTGGCCCCTAGCGCCCAAGAGACCCAGTACTTC
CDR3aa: CASSLAPSAQETQYF

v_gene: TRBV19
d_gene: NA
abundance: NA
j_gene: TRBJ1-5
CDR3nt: TGTGCCAGTAGTATGGTAGGGGTTAGCAATCAGCCCCAGCATTTT
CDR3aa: CASSMVGVSNQPQHF

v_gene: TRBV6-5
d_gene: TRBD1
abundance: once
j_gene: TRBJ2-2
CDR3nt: TGTGCCAGCAGCGACAGGGGGCTCAACACCGGGGAGCTGTTTTTT
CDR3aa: CASSDRGLNTGELFF

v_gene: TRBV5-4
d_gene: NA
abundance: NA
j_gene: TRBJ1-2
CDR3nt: TGTGCCAGCACCCTGATGGGGGCCTCCGGAAACTATGGCTACACCTTC
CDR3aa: CASTLMGASGNYGYTF

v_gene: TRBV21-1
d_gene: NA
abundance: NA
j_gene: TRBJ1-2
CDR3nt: TGTGCCAGCAGCAAAGCCGACAGGAGATACTATGGCTACACCTTC
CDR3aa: CASSKADRRYYGYTF

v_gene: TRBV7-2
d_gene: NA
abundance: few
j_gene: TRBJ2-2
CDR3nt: TGTGCCAGCAGCAGACAGGGAGGTAACACCGGGGAGCTGTTTTTT
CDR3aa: CASSRQGGNTGELFF

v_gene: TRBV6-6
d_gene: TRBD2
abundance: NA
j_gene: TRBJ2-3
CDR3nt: TGTGCCAGCAGTCCAGTCGGACCTCAGAGCGGGGGGGCGCCAGATACGCAGTATTTT
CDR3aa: CASSPVGPQSGGAPDTQYF

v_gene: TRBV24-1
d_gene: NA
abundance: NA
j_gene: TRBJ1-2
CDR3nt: TGTGCCACCAGTGATTCACTAAATTCCTATGGCTACACCTTC
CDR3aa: CATSDSLNSYGYTF

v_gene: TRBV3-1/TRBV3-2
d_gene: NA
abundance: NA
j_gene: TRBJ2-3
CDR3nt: TGTGCCAGCAGCCCCGGACAGACAGATACGCAGTATTTT
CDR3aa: CASSPGQTDTQYF

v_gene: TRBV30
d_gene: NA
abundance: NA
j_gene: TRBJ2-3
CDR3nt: TGTGCCTGGAGTGTTGGTAGGAGAAGCACAGATACGCAGTATTTT
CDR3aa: CAWSVGRRSTDTQYF

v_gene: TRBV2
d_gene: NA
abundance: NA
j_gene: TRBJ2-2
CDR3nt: TGTGCCAGCCCCAGGATTGTAAACACCGGGGAGCTGTTTTTT
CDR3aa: CASPRIVNTGELFF

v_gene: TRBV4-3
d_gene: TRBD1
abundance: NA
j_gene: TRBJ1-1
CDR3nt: TGCGCCAGCAGCCTTTGGACAGGGGAAGTTTCTGAAGCTTTCTTT
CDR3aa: CASSLWTGEVSEAFF

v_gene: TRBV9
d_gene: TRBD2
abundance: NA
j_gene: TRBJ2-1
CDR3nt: TGTGCCAGCAGCGAGACTAGCGGGAGATCTTACAATGAGCAGTTCTTC
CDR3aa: CASSETSGRSYNEQFF

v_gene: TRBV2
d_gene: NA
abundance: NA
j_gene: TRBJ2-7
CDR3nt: TGTGCCAGCAGTGCAAAACTGACTTCCTACGAGCAGTACTTC
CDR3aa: CASSAKLTSYEQYF

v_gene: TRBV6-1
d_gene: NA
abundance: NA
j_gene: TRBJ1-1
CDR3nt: TGTGCCAGCAGTGAATCTGGGGGCAGGCGCCTGGAATTCTTT
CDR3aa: CASSESGGRRLEFF

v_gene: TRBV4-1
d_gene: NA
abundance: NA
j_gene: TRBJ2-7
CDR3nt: TGCGCCAGCAGCCAGCAGACAGGCTCCTACGAGCAGTACTTC
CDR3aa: CASSQQTGSYEQYF

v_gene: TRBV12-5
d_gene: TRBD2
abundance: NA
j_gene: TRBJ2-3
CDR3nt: TGTGCTAGTGGCCTAGGACTAGCGGGTTTTACAGATACGCAGTATTTT
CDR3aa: CASGLGLAGFTDTQYF

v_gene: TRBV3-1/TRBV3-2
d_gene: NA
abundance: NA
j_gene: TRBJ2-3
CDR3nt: TGTGCCAGCAGCCATGCCAACAAGGAGCGTACGCAGTATTTT
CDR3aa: CASSHANKERTQYF

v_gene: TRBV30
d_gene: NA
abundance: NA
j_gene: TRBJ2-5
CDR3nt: TGTGCCTGGAGGCCAACTAGGGAGACCCAGTACTTC
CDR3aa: CAWRPTRETQYF

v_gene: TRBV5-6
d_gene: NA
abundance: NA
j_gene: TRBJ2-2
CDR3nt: TGTGCCAGCAGCTTGGTCCCAGGGCTCACCGGGGAGCTGTTTTTT
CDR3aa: CASSLVPGLTGELFF

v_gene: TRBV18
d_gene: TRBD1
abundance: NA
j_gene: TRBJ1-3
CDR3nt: TGTGCCAGCTCACCGGACAGGGCTGGAAACACCATATATTTT
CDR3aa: CASSPDRAGNTIYF

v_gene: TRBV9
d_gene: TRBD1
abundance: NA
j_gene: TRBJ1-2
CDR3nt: TGTGCCAGCAGCTCCCCAATCTACGACAGGGGAGGTGGCTACACCTTC
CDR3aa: CASSSPIYDRGGGYTF

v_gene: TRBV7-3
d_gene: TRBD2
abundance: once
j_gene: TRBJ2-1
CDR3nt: TGTGCCAGCAGCTTAGGCCTGGGTTGGACTAGCGGGGATGAGCAGTTCTTC
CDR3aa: CASSLGLGWTSGDEQFF

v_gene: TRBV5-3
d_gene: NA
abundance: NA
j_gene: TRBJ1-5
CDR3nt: TGTGCCAGAAGCTTGGGCAGGGAAATCAATCAGCCCCAGCATTTT
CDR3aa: CARSLGREINQPQHF

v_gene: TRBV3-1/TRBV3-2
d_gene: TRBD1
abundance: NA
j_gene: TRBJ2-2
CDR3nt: TGTGCCAGCAGCAGTATTGACAGGGGCTGGTCCGGGGAGCTGTTTTTT
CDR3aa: CASSSIDRGWSGELFF

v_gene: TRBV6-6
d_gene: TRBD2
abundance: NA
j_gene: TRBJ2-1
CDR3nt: TGTGCCAGCAGTGCCGGAACTAGCGGTCATGAGCAGTTCTTC
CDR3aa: CASSAGTSGHEQFF

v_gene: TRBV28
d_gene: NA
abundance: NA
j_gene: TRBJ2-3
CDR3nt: TGTGCCAGCAGATCGGGGGTGAGCACAGATACGCAGTATTTT
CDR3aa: CASRSGVSTDTQYF

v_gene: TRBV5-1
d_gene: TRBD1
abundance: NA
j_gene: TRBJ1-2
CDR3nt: TGCGCCAGCAGCCCTACCTCGGGACAGGGGTATCATAACTATGGCTACACCTTC
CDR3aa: CASSPTSGQGYHNYGYTF

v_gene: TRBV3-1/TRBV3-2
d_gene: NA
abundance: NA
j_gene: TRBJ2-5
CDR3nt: TGTGCCAGCAGCCGAGAGACTAGACTTGAGACCCAGTACTTC
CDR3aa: CASSRETRLETQYF

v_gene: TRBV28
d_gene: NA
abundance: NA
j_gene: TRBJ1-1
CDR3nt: TGTGCCAGCAAACTTGGCGGTAACACTGAAGCTTTCTTT
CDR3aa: CASKLGGNTEAFF

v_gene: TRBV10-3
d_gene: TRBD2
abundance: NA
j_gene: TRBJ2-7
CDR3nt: TGTGCCACCTTAGGGACTAGTCGAACTCTCGAGCAGTACTTC
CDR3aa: CATLGTSRTLEQYF

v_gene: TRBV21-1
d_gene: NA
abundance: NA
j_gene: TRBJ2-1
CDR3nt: TGTGCCAGCAGCAAGGGACTTCCGTCTCGTGAGCAGTTCTTC
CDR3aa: CASSKGLPSREQFF

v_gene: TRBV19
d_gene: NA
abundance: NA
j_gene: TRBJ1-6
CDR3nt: TGTGCCAGTAGTATCCCGTACAGGGCTGATTCACCCCTCCACTTT
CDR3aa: CASSIPYRADSPLHF

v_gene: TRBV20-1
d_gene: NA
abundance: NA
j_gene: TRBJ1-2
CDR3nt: TGCAGTATACGAGAAGGCTACACCTTC
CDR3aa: CSIREGYTF

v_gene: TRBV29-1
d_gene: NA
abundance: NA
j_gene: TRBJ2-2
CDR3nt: TGCAGCGTAAAACAGGGATTTAACACCGGGGAGCTGTTTTTT
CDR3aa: CSVKQGFNTGELFF

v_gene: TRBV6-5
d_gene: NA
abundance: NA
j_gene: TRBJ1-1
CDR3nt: TGTGCCAGCAGGATTCAGATGAACACTGAAGCTTTCTTT
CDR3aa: CASRIQMNTEAFF

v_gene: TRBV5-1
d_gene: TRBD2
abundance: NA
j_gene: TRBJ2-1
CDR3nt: TGCGCCAGCAGCTTGGCCGGGACTAGGATCTACAATGAGCAATTCTTC
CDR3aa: CASSLAGTRIYNEQFF

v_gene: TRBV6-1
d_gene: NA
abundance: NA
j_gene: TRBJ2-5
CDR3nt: TGTGCCAGCAGTGAATCCGCCTTCGGAGGGGGCCCTGAGACCCAGTACTTC
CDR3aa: CASSESAFGGGPETQYF

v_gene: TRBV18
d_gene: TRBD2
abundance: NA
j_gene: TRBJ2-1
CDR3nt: TGTGCCAGCTCACCTGGGCTAGCGGGAATGGGCAATGAGCAGTTCTTC
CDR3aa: CASSPGLAGMGNEQFF

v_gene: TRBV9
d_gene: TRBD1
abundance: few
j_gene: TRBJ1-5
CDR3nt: TGTGCCAGCAGCCTAGGACAGGGGGAGAATCAGCCCCAGCATTTT
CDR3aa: CASSLGQGENQPQHF

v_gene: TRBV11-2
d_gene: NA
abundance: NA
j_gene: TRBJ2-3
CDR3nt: TGTGCCAGCAGCTTAGGGGCGGATACGCAGTATTTT
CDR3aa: CASSLGADTQYF

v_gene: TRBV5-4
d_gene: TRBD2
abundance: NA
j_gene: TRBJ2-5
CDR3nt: TGTGCCACCGGACTAGCGGGAGGGTACCAAGAGACCCAGTACTTC
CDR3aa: CATGLAGGYQETQYF